The TCR beta chain under discussion was sequenced for a study of tumour-infiltrating T cells in Burkitt lymphoma. Clones were sequenced by immunoSEQ multiplex PCR, and TCRdb holds only the in-frame ones, with some missing. The profile shows several hundred clones, about 16% of them singletons. A few counts support this clone. Antigen unknown. Study-wide findings and caveats: Many Burkitt lymphoma patients shared several public clonotypes.

The receptor's source is a human donor with Burkitt lymphoma. The sample was tumor tissue.

DNA of the CDR3: TGTGCCAGCAGTTACTATCGGGACACCCAACAGGCTTTCTTT. It is translated as CASSYYRDTQQAFF. This chain joins TRBV6-5 and TRBJ1-1; a possible D gene is TRBD1 (6 bases). The germline V gene encodes CDR1 MNHEY and CDR2 SVGAGI. The germline V and J ends were trimmed by 1 base and 11 bases, with 17 bases remaining between them. The CDR3 consists of 14 residues.